The T cell receptor beta chain under discussion was sequenced for a study of T-cell reconstitution after alpha-beta-depleted transplantation in children. This clonotype was detected many times. It was with unique molecular identifiers that the TCRbeta library was prepared. TCRdb processed the PCR reads anew with MiXCR; each CDR3 protein has one entry. The sample shows a few hundred thousand distinct CDR3 sequences, approximately 12% of them seen only once. J was trimmed by 3 bases and V by 4 bases; bases with no gene match: 5. The length of the CDR3 is 16 residues. Germline V CDR1 and CDR2: LGHNA, YSLEER.

This chain connects TRBV4-3 to TRBJ2-2; 10 positions agree with TRBD1. This sample comprised PBMCs, obtained from the stem cell graft. This clonotype originated in a human donor who donated a stem cell graft to a child with Fanconi anemia. The CDR3, as DNA: TGCGCCAGCAGCCGACCCGGGACAGGGGACACCGGGGAGCTGTTTTTT. This encodes CASSRPGTGDTGELFF.